This TCR beta chain stems from a study of cytomegalovirus exposure and HLA in healthy donors. Study at large: A prior analysis found 117 million unique TCR beta sequences from approximately 190 million T cells.

This clone was observed a few times. Its target is not known. Germline V gene data show CDR1 as KGHSH and CDR2 as LQKENI. The CDR3 runs to 15 residues. After removal of 4 bases from V and 4 bases from J, the junction contained 4 bases not matched to a gene. PCR was performed using 60 Vbeta and 13 Jbeta primers. The assay was immunoSEQ multiplex PCR, and TCRdb's table has in-frame clones only and misses some. Here the sample spans some 170,000 clones, about three quarters being singletons. Findings and limits, study-wide: The study labeled 150 or so TCR beta chains cytomegalovirus-associated. The authors confirmed in vitro that three CMV-associated chains were specific for CMV antigens.

This TCR derives from a woman aged 60-70 years in good health and CMV-seropositive. Sequencing was performed on PBMCs. The J gene is TRBJ1-2, the V gene TRBV18; 12 bases align to TRBD1. CDR3 region: CASSLGQGATYGYTF. The CDR3 DNA reads TGTGCCAGCTCACTGGGACAGGGGGCCACCTATGGCTACACCTTC.